This T cell receptor (beta chain) was sequenced in a study of cytomegalovirus exposure and HLA in healthy donors. The method was immunoSEQ multiplex PCR; TCRdb's version includes in-frame clones alone and lacks a portion of them. Among 120,000 to 150,000 clones listed, 85% to 90% were seen once. Trimming cost V 3 bases and J 4 bases; bases outside gene matches: 6. Germline V CDR1 and CDR2: SGHRS, YFSETQ. The CDR3 has 14 amino acids. The chain has TRBV5-1 and TRBJ1-1, with 7 positions matching TRBD1. What was sequenced was PBMCs. This TCR derives from a woman aged 18-29 years in good health and CMV-seropositive. The DNA for the CDR3 is TGCGCCAGCAGCTCCCAGGGGGTCGGCACTGAAGCTTTCTTT. Protein: CASSSQGVGTEAFF.